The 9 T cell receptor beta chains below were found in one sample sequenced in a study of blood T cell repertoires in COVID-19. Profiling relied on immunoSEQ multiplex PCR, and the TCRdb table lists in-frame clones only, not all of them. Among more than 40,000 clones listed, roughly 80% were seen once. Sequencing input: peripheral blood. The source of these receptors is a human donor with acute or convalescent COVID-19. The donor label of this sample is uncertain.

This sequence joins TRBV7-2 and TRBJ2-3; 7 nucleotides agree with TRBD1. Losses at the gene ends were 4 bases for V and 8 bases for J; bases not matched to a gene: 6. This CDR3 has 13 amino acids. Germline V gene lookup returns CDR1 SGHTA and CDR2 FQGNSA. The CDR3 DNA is TGTGCCAGCAGCTCGGGACAGTCTAGTACGCAGTATTTT. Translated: CASSSGQSSTQYF.

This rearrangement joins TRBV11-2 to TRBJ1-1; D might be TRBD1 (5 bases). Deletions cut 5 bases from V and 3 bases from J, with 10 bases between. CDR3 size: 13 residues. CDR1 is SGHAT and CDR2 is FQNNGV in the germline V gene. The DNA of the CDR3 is TGTGCCAGCAGCCGACAGACAGACACTGAAGCTTTCTTT. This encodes CASSRQTDTEAFF. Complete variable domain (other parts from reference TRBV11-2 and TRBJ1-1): EAGVAQSPRYKIIEKRQSVAFWCNPISGHATLYWYQQILGQGPKLLIQFQNNGVVDDSQLPKDRFSAERLKGVDSTLKIQPAKLEDSAVYLCASSRQTDTEAFFGQGTRLTVV.

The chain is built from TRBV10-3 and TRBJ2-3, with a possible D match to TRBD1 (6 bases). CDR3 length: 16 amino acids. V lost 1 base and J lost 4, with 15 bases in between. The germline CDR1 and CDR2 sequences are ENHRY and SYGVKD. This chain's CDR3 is CAISEFGRGSSDTQYF. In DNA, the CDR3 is TGTGCCATCAGTGAGTTTGGCAGGGGAAGCTCAGATACGCAGTATTTT.

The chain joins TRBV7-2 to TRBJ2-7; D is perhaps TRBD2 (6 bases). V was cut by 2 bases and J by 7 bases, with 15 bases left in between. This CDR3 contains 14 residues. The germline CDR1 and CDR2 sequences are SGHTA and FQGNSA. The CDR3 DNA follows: TGTGCCAGCAGCTTAAAAATACTAGCTAGTGAGCAGTACTTC. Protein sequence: CASSLKILASEQYF.

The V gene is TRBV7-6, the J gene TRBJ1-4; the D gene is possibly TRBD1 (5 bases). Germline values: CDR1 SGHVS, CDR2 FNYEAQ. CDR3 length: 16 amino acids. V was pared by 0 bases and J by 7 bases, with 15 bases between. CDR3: CASSLAVGGAGEKLFF. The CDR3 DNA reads TGTGCCAGCAGCTTAGCAGTGGGGGGAGCGGGTGAAAAACTGTTTTTT.

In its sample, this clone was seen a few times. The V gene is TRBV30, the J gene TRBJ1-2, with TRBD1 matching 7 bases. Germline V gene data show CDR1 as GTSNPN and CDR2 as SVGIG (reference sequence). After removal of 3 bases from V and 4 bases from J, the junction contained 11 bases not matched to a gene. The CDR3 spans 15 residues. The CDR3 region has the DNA TGTGCCTGGAGCGTCGGACAGGAGACCTTCTATGGCTACACCTTC. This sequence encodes CAWSVGQETFYGYTF.

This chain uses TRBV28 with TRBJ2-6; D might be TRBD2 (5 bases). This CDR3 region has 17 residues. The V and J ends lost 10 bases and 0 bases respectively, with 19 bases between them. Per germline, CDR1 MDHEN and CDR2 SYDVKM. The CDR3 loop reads CATGWRRRVSGANVLTF. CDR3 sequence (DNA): TGTGCCACCGGGTGGAGGCGCCGGGTCTCTGGGGCCAACGTCCTGACTTTC.

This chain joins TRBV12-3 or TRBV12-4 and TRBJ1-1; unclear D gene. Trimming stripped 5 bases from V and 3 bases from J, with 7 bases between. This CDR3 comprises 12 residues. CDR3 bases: TGTGCCAGCAGTCTTACAGACACTGAAGCTTTCTTT. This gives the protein CASSLTDTEAFF.

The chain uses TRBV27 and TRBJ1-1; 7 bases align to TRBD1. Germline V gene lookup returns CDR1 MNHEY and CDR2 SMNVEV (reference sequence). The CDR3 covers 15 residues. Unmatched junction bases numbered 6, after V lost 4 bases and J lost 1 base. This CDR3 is CASSSGQGENTEAFF. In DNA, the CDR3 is TGTGCCAGCAGTTCCGGGCAGGGGGAGAACACTGAAGCTTTCTTT.